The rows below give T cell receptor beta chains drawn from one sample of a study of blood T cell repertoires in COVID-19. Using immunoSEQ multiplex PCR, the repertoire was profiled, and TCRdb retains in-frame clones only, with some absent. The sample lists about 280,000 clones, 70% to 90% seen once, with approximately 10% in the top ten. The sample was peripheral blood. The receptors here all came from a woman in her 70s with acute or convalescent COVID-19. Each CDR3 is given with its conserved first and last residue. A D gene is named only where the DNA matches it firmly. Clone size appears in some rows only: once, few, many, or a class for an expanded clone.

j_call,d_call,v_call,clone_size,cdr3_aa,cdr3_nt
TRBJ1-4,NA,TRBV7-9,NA,CASSLPEAGGKLFF,TGTGCCAGCAGCTTACCCGAGGCGGGAGGAAAACTGTTTTTT
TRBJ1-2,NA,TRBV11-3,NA,CASSLPLLGYTF,TGTGCCAGCAGCCTCCCCCTATTAGGCTACACCTTC
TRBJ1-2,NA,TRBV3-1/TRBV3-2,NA,CASSQDGRGYGYTF,TGTGCCAGCAGCCAAGACGGCAGGGGCTATGGCTACACCTTC
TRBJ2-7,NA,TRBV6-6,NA,CASRRDDLGDEQYF,TGTGCCAGCAGACGGGATGATCTGGGTGACGAGCAGTACTTC
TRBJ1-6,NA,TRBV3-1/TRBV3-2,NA,CASRTQGANSPLHF,TGTGCCAGCAGGACACAGGGCGCAAATTCACCCCTCCACTTT
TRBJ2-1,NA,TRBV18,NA,CASSPANSNEQFF,TGTGCCAGCTCACCCGCTAACAGTAATGAGCAGTTCTTC
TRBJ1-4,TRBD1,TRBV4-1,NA,CASSQWGQGFEKLFF,TGCGCCAGCAGCCAATGGGGACAGGGGTTCGAAAAACTGTTTTTT
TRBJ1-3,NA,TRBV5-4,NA,CASSLALGAGTGNTIYF,TGTGCCAGCAGCTTGGCCTTGGGGGCTGGGACTGGAAACACCATATATTTT
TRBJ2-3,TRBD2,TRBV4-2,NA,CASSQATSGGDTQYF,TGTGCCAGCAGCCAGGCCACTAGCGGGGGAGATACGCAGTATTTT
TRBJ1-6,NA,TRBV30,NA,CAWTFNGRTYNSPLHF,TGTGCCTGGACGTTCAATGGGAGAACCTATAATTCACCCCTCCACTTT
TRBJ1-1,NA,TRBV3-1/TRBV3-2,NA,CASSQDIQSVAFF,TGTGCCAGCAGCCAAGATATACAGTCAGTAGCTTTCTTT
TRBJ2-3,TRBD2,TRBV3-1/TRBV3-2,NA,CASSQRGGRGDTQYF,TGTGCCAGCAGCCAACGGGGGGGCAGGGGAGATACGCAGTATTTT
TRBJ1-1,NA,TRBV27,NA,CASSLGDKGQAFF,TGTGCCAGCAGTTTAGGGGATAAGGGGCAAGCTTTCTTT
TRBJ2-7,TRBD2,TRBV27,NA,CASSSAERGGLSEQYF,TGTGCCAGCAGTTCTGCTGAGCGGGGGGGCCTCTCCGAGCAGTACTTC
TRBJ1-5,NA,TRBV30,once,CAWSGSGDQPQHF,TGTGCCTGGAGTGGGTCAGGGGATCAGCCCCAGCATTTT
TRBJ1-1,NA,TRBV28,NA,CASSLLGEGGTEAFF,TGTGCCAGCAGTTTATTGGGGGAAGGGGGCACTGAAGCTTTCTTT
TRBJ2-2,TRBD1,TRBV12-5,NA,CASAQGQGGNTGELFF,TGTGCTAGTGCCCAAGGACAGGGGGGGAACACCGGGGAGCTGTTTTTT
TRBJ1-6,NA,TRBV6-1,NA,CASSEGRPSIRPLHF,TGTGCCAGCAGTGAAGGAAGGCCTAGTATTCGGCCCCTCCACTTT
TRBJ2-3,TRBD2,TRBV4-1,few,CASSQRSVSRGATTDTQYF,TGCGCCAGCAGCCAGAGGTCGGTATCGCGGGGGGCGACAACAGATACGCAGTATTTT
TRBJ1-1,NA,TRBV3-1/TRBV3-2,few,CASSQAQGRSEAFF,TGTGCCAGCAGCCAAGCGCAGGGGCGGTCGGAAGCTTTCTTT
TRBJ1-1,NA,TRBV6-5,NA,CASSYGGVGEAFF,TGTGCCAGCAGTTACGGGGGGGTGGGCGAAGCTTTCTTT
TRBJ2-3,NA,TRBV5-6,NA,CASSLVQGNTDTQYF,TGTGCCAGCAGCTTGGTTCAGGGGAACACAGATACGCAGTATTTT
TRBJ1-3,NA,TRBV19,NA,CASSSLDGNTIYF,TGTGCCAGTAGTAGTCTAGACGGAAACACCATATATTTT
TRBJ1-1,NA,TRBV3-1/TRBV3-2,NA,CASSQGTVTEAFF,TGTGCCAGCAGCCAAGGGACAGTCACTGAAGCTTTCTTT
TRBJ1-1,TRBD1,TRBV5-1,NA,CASSSEPRGQNTEAFF,TGCGCCAGCAGCTCCGAACCCAGGGGGCAGAACACTGAAGCTTTCTTT
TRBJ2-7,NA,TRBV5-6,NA,CASSLVGPVRNEQYF,TGTGCCAGCAGCTTGGTGGGGCCAGTCCGAAACGAGCAGTACTTC
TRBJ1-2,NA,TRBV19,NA,CASREGYTRYGYTF,TGTGCCAGTCGTGAGGGATATACTCGCTATGGCTACACCTTC
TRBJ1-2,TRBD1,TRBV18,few,CASSLNWLRGRDGYTF,TGTGCCAGCTCACTCAACTGGCTGAGGGGGCGAGATGGCTACACCTTC
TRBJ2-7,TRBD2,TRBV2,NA,CASKFNGRYEQYF,TGTGCCAGCAAATTCAACGGGAGGTACGAGCAGTACTTC
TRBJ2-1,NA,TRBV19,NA,CASRPRGGNEQFF,TGTGCCAGTAGACCCAGGGGCGGCAATGAGCAGTTCTTC
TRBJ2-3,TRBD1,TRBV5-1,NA,CASSGGQGGLGTQYF,TGCGCCAGCAGCGGAGGACAGGGGGGGCTTGGTACGCAGTATTTT
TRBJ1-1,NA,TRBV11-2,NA,CASSFGDKNTEAFF,TGTGCCAGCAGCTTCGGGGACAAGAACACTGAAGCTTTCTTT
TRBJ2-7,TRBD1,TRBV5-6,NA,CASSWDRGGEQYF,TGTGCCAGCAGCTGGGACAGGGGAGGCGAGCAGTACTTC
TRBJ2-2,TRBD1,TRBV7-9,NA,CASSPPGGTGELFF,TGTGCCAGCAGTCCTCCAGGGGGCACCGGGGAGCTGTTTTTT
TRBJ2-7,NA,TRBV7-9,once,CASSPTAGEQYF,TGTGCCAGCAGCCCGACTGCGGGGGAGCAGTACTTC
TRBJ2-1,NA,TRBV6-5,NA,CASSYGGRRVNEQFF,TGTGCCAGCAGTTACGGAGGGAGACGGGTCAATGAGCAGTTCTTC
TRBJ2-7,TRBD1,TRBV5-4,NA,CASSRATGASYEQYF,TGTGCCAGCAGCCGTGCGACAGGGGCGAGTTACGAGCAGTACTTC
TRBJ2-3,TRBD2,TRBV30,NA,CAWSMTSGGALDTQYF,TGTGCCTGGAGTATGACTAGCGGGGGGGCCCTAGATACGCAGTATTTT
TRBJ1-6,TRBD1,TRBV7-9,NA,CASSLAGQYNSPLHF,TGTGCCAGCAGCTTAGCGGGACAGTATAATTCACCCCTCCACTTT
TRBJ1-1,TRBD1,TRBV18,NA,CASSPDRGQFEAFF,TGTGCCAGCTCACCGGACAGGGGGCAATTCGAAGCTTTCTTT
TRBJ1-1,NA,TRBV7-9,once,CASSPRVVGGPAFF,TGTGCCAGCAGCCCCCGAGTCGTGGGGGGTCCGGCTTTCTTT
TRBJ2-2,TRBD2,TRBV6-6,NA,CASRGTSGGNLFF,TGTGCCAGCAGAGGAACTAGCGGGGGGAATCTGTTTTTT
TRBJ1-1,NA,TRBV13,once,CASSTDSSGTEAFF,TGTGCCAGCAGCACCGACTCCTCCGGGACTGAAGCTTTCTTT
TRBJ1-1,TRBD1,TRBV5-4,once,CASSLTGLRTEAFF,TGTGCCAGCAGTTTGACAGGGTTGAGGACTGAAGCTTTCTTT
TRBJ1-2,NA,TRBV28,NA,CASSTPPNYGYTF,TGTGCCAGCAGTACTCCACCTAACTATGGCTACACCTTC
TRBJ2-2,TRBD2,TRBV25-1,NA,CASSGLAKGELFF,TGTGCCAGCAGTGGACTAGCGAAGGGGGAGCTGTTTTTT
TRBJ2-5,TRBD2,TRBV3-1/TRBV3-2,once,CASSQEGTSADPGWGETQYF,TGTGCCAGCAGCCAAGAAGGGACTAGCGCCGACCCGGGGTGGGGGGAGACCCAGTACTTC
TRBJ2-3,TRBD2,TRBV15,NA,CATSKGLASDTQYF,TGTGCCACCAGCAAGGGACTAGCATCAGATACGCAGTATTTT
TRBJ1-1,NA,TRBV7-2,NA,CASSGHPNTEAFF,TGTGCCAGCAGCGGACACCCGAACACTGAAGCTTTCTTT
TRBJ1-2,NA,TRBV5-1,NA,CASSPAAGGPYGYTF,TGCGCCAGCAGCCCGGCAGCGGGGGGGCCCTATGGCTACACCTTC
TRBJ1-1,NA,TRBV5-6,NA,CASSSGADTEAFF,TGTGCCAGCAGCTCAGGGGCGGACACTGAAGCTTTCTTT
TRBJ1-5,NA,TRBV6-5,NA,CASRTQENQPQHF,TGTGCCAGCAGGACACAGGAAAATCAGCCCCAGCATTTT
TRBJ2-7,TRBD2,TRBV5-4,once,CASSSAGPNSYEQYF,TGTGCCAGCAGTTCAGCGGGGCCCAACTCCTACGAGCAGTACTTC
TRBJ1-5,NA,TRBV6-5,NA,CASSPVSGFNQPQHF,TGTGCCAGCAGTCCCGTATCAGGGTTCAATCAGCCCCAGCATTTT
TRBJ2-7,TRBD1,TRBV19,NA,CASSPDRGNNEQYF,TGTGCCAGTAGCCCCGACAGGGGGAATAACGAGCAGTACTTC
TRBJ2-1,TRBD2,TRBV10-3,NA,CAIRQSGASYNEQFF,TGTGCCATTCGCCAAAGCGGGGCCTCCTACAATGAGCAGTTCTTC
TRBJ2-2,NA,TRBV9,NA,CASSVAPSGELFF,TGTGCCAGCAGCGTAGCTCCGTCCGGGGAGCTGTTTTTT
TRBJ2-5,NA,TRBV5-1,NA,CASSYRSGETQYF,TGCGCCAGCAGCTATCGTTCCGGAGAGACCCAGTACTTC
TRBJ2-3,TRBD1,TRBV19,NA,CASRPRGLWTDTQYF,TGTGCCAGTAGGCCAAGGGGGCTCTGGACAGATACGCAGTATTTT
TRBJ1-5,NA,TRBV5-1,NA,CASSFGGADQPQHF,TGCGCCAGCAGCTTTGGGGGGGCCGATCAGCCCCAGCATTTT